These 25 T cell receptor beta chains originate from one sample sequenced in a study of T-cell reconstitution after alpha-beta-depleted transplantation in children. TCRbeta library preparation incorporated unique molecular identifiers. TCRdb called the PCR reads again in MiXCR, with one record for every CDR3 protein. The top ten clones hold roughly 4.8% of a sample with some 840,000 distinct CDR3 sequences, 16% of them seen once. Source: PBMCs, mostly from graft donor cells, taken 360 days after TCRalphabeta/CD19-depleted stem cell transplant. The receptors were gathered from a male patient between 5 and 17 years old who had a stem cell transplant for acute lymphoblastic leukemia, so the T cells may come from the graft donor.

The chain has TRBV29-1 and TRBJ2-3, with 7 bases that match TRBD1. V shed 8 bases and J 10 bases; nucleotides not matched to a gene: 6. CDR1 and CDR2 from the germline V gene are SQVTM and ANQGSEA. This CDR3 spans 10 amino acids. CDR3 DNA sequence: TGCAGCCCAGACAGGGTCCCGCAGTATTTT. It translates to CSPDRVPQYF.

The sample holds many counts of this clonotype. V gene TRBV29-1 combines with J gene TRBJ2-7; 9 positions match TRBD2. The CDR3 is 15 residues long. The V gene end was trimmed by 4 bases and the J gene end by 2 bases; junction bases not matched to a gene: 9. Germline V gene sequence: CDR1 SQVTM, CDR2 ANQGSEA. CDR3 bases: TGCAGCGTTGTATATAGCGGGAGCCCCACCTACGAGCAGTACTTC. This sequence encodes CSVVYSGSPTYEQYF.

This clonotype was picked up a small number of times. The V gene is TRBV20-1, the J gene TRBJ2-3, with D unresolved. The germline V gene encodes CDR1 DFQATT and CDR2 SNEGSKA (reference sequence). The CDR3 loop spans 14 amino acids. V dropped 2 bases and J dropped 0 bases, with 9 bases sitting between them. The CDR3 here is CSARTLTSTDTQYF. CDR3 nucleotides: TGCAGTGCTAGAACTCTAACTAGCACAGATACGCAGTATTTT.

This clonotype was seen a few times. V is TRBV10-2 and J is TRBJ2-1, with D hard to call. V lost 7 bases and J lost 13, with 11 bases in between. Per the germline V gene, CDR1 is WSHSY and CDR2 is SAAADI. CDR3 length: 10 residues. The CDR3 sequence: CASTNIHQFF. The CDR3 region has the DNA TGCGCCAGCACTAATATCCATCAGTTCTTC.

In this sample, this clonotype turned up a few times. This sequence joins TRBV4-2 and TRBJ1-3; D is unclear. Trimming pared 0 bases from V and 2 bases from J, leaving 11 bases between. The CDR3 is made up of 16 amino acids. In germline, CDR1 is LGHNA, CDR2 YNFKEQ. This CDR3 reads CASSQDRRTTGNTIYF. DNA for the CDR3: TGTGCCAGCAGCCAAGACAGAAGGACGACTGGAAACACCATATATTTT.

The gene calls are TRBV12-3 or TRBV12-4 and TRBJ1-1; the match to TRBD1 covers 7 bases. The CDR3 sequence is 14 residues long. The V gene end was trimmed by 5 bases and the J gene end by 0 bases; junction bases not matched to a gene: 3. The CDR3 bases are TGTGCCAGCAGTGGACAGGTTTTGAACACTGAAGCTTTCTTT. Residues: CASSGQVLNTEAFF.

The table lists this clonotype with a few counts. The CDR3 sequence is CASIRTSGKETQYF. The CDR3 region has the DNA TGTGCCAGCATCAGGACTAGCGGAAAAGAGACCCAGTACTTC. This chain joins TRBV25-1 and TRBJ2-5; 10 positions match TRBD2. The CDR3 contains 14 residues. V trimming: 7 bases; J trimming: 3 bases; junction bases outside the gene matches: 5. Per the germline V gene, CDR1 is MGHDK and CDR2 is SYGVNS.

In this sample, this clonotype turned up a few times. The gene calls are TRBV10-2 and TRBJ1-2; unclear D gene. CDR1 and CDR2 (germline): WSHSY, SAAADI. The CDR3 spans 13 residues. V was trimmed by 0 bases and J by 4 bases, leaving 6 bases between them. The CDR3 sequence: CASSESTSYGYTF. The CDR3 DNA sequence: TGCGCCAGCAGTGAGTCAACAAGCTATGGCTACACCTTC.

The sample holds a few counts of this clonotype. The V and J genes are TRBV11-2 and TRBJ2-5, with D perhaps TRBD1 (5 bases). Germline CDR1 and CDR2: SGHAT and FQNNGV. This CDR3 is built from 15 residues. V lost 3 bases and J 5 bases, leaving 16 bases between the germline ends. The CDR3 loop reads CASSFSQGSFETQYF. The CDR3 DNA reads TGTGCCAGCAGCTTCAGTCAGGGTAGTTTCGAGACCCAGTACTTC.

This clonotype was seen only a few times. This chain uses TRBV2 with TRBJ2-2, with 10 bases lining up with TRBD2. The CDR3 spans 16 residues. Looked up from germline, CDR1 is SNHLY and CDR2 is FYNNEI. With 4 bases clipped from V and 3 bases from J, the junction kept 5 bases outside the gene matches. DNA for the CDR3: TGTGCCAGCAGTGTGGGAGCGGGAGGGTACACCGGGGAGCTGTTTTTT. Its protein product is CASSVGAGGYTGELFF.

This clonotype was recorded a few times. V is TRBV7-9 and J is TRBJ2-7; possible D gene TRBD2, 6 bases. Trimming removed 5 bases from V and 4 bases from J, with 12 bases in between. This CDR3 contains 13 residues. The germline V gene has CDR1 SEHNR and CDR2 FQNEAQ (reference sequence). CDR3 coding DNA: TGTGCCAGCAGCGACGGCGGGAAGTACGAGCAGTACTTC. It yields the protein CASSDGGKYEQYF.

The J gene is TRBJ1-5, the V gene TRBV7-9; maybe TRBD1 (5 bases). V was pared by 3 bases and J by 0 bases, with 9 bases between. Germline CDR1 reads SEHNR; CDR2 reads FQNEAQ (reference sequence). This CDR3 has 15 amino acids. CDR3 DNA: TGTGCCAGCAGCTTGGGGGACGGTAGCAATCAGCCCCAGCATTTT. Protein: CASSLGDGSNQPQHF.

There are a few counts of this clonotype. The chain is built from TRBV4-2 and TRBJ2-7; 10 positions match TRBD2. The CDR3 runs to 16 residues. CDR1 LGHNA and CDR2 YNFKEQ come from the germline V gene. Losses at the gene ends were 4 bases for V and 3 bases for J; bases not matched to a gene: 9. In DNA, the CDR3 is TGTGCCAGCAGCCCCGCACCAGCGGGAGGGTACTACGAGCAGTACTTC. It yields the protein CASSPAPAGGYYEQYF.

In its sample, this clonotype was seen a few times. The J gene is TRBJ1-3, the V gene TRBV9; D call uncertain. Germline-derived CDR1 and CDR2 are SGDLS and YYNGEE. The CDR3 runs to 16 residues. Trimming cost V 0 bases and J 4 bases, with 14 bases left between them. The CDR3 DNA follows: TGTGCCAGCAGCGTAGACCCGGACCCCAAGGGAAACACCATATATTTT. It encodes CASSVDPDPKGNTIYF.

The V call is TRBV10-3, the J call TRBJ2-3; perhaps TRBD1 as D (6 bases). The V gene lost 2 bases and the J gene lost 10 bases, with 16 bases spanning the gap. This CDR3 is built from 14 residues. Germline CDR1 is ENHRY and CDR2 is SYGVKD. In DNA form, the CDR3 reads TGTGCCATCAGTGAGGCGTCCGGGACAAGTGCGCAGTATTTT. It encodes CAISEASGTSAQYF.

The chain recombines TRBV6-2 or TRBV6-3 with TRBJ2-3; possible D gene TRBD1, 6 bases. The CDR3 loop spans 15 amino acids. V was cut by 1 base and J by 6 bases, with 14 bases left in between. The V gene's germline CDR1 is MNHEY and CDR2 SVGEGT. The chain's CDR3 is CASSYWGTGTDTQYF. DNA of the CDR3: TGTGCCAGCAGTTACTGGGGAACAGGGACGGATACGCAGTATTTT.

This clonotype was recorded many times. The CDR3 bases are TGCGCCAGCAGCCAACCCGTCAGGGCAACCTACGAGCAGTACTTC. Its translation is CASSQPVRATYEQYF. The chain carries TRBV4-1 and TRBJ2-7; D perhaps matches TRBD1 (5 bases). V was trimmed by 2 bases and J by 2 bases, leaving 13 bases between them. The CDR3 runs 15 residues. In germline, CDR1 is MGHRA, CDR2 YSYEKL.

This clonotype was picked up many times. The chain uses TRBV12-3 or TRBV12-4 and TRBJ2-7; tentatively, D is TRBD1 (6 bases). The CDR3 sequence is 14 residues long. The germline V and J ends were trimmed by 3 bases and 0 bases, with 9 bases remaining between them. CDR3 amino acids: CASSLYRDSYEQYF. CDR3 DNA sequence: TGTGCCAGCAGTTTGTACAGGGACTCCTACGAGCAGTACTTC.

The J gene is TRBJ2-7, the V gene TRBV10-3; 9 bases are shared with TRBD1. The V and J ends lost 4 bases and 4 bases, in that order; junction bases with no gene match: 11. CDR1 ENHRY and CDR2 SYGVKD come from the germline V gene. The CDR3 extends over 16 amino acids. Here the CDR3 reads CAISGIPGQGYYEQYF. As DNA, the CDR3 is TGTGCCATCAGTGGGATTCCGGGACAGGGATATTACGAGCAGTACTTC.

The chain links TRBV5-1 to TRBJ2-3; 12 bases line up with TRBD2. CDR1 and CDR2 from the germline V gene are SGHRS and YFSETQ. The CDR3 covers 18 residues. The V gene end was trimmed by 3 bases and the J gene end by 2 bases; junction bases not matched to a gene: 10. The CDR3 DNA reads TGCGCCAGCAGCTGGAATCTACTAGCGGGAGGAGTCACAGATACGCAGTATTTT. It specifies CASSWNLLAGGVTDTQYF.

The chain uses TRBV10-1 and TRBJ2-1; D ambiguous. V lost 2 bases to trimming and J lost 8 bases, with 10 bases between them. The germline gives CDR1 WNHNN, CDR2 SYGVQD (reference sequence). The CDR3 is 13 amino acids. The CDR3 loop reads CASSEQTFHEQFF. The CDR3 bases are TGCGCCAGCAGTGAGCAGACATTCCATGAGCAGTTCTTC.

This clonotype came up a few times. The genes are TRBV13 and TRBJ2-7, with 8 bases identical to TRBD2. The germline gives CDR1 PRHDT, CDR2 FYEKMQ (reference sequence). The length of the CDR3 is 16 residues. The V segment lost 5 bases and the J segment 2 bases; nucleotides outside the gene matches: 11. In nucleotides, the CDR3 is TGTGCCAGCAGCCAGGTGGGCGGGAGGATAGCCTACGAGCAGTACTTC. Translation: CASSQVGGRIAYEQYF.

The chain is built from TRBV12-3 or TRBV12-4 and TRBJ1-1; D gene ambiguous. The CDR3 contains 14 residues. Trimming removed 4 bases from V and 4 bases from J, with 13 bases in between. CDR3 coding DNA: TGTGCCAGCAGTTCCGCGGGATACAGCACTGAAGCTTTCTTT. This codes for CASSSAGYSTEAFF.

This clonotype was seen more than once but under ten times. CDR3 in amino acids: CASSLGGTGKVNEQFF. The DNA of the CDR3 is TGCGCCAGCAGCTTGGGAGGGACAGGGAAGGTCAATGAGCAGTTCTTC. The chain recombines TRBV5-1 with TRBJ2-1, with 9 nucleotides matching TRBD1. CDR1 is SGHRS and CDR2 is YFSETQ in the germline V gene. This CDR3 has 16 amino acids. V shed 0 bases and J 6 bases; nucleotides not matched to a gene: 7.

This clonotype has only a few counts. The genes are TRBV5-1 and TRBJ2-4; D remains unclear. Germline V gives CDR1 SGHRS, CDR2 YFSETQ. Deletions cut 0 bases from V and 2 bases from J, with 15 bases between. The CDR3 covers 17 residues. Here the CDR3 DNA reads TGCGCCAGCAGCTTGGCCCGCGACGTTCGCACCAAAAACATTCAGTACTTC. This sequence encodes CASSLARDVRTKNIQYF. Full variable domain (missing parts from reference TRBV5-1 and TRBJ2-4): KAGVTQTPRYLIKTRGQQVTLSCSPISGHRSVSWYQQTPGQGLQFLFEYFSETQRNKGNFPGRFSGRQFSNSRSEMNVSTLELGDSALYLCASSLARDVRTKNIQYFGAGTRLSVL.